The rows below give T cell receptor beta chains drawn from one sample of a study of blood T cell repertoires in COVID-19. Clones were sequenced by immunoSEQ multiplex PCR, and TCRdb holds only the in-frame ones, with some missing. The sample lists some 190,000 clones; over 75% were seen once. Sequenced input: peripheral blood. Source of these receptors: a person aged 65-85 years with COVID-19, enrolled during active disease. Each CDR3 is given with its conserved first and last residue. The D gene is left open where the match is weak. Size tells how often a clone was seen (once, few, many) or the class of an expanded clone, and some rows leave it out.

J gene,clone size,V gene,D gene,CDR3 protein,CDR3 DNA
TRBJ2-7,NA,TRBV27,TRBD1,CASSLSQQGVYEQYF,TGTGCCAGCAGTTTATCGCAACAGGGGGTATACGAGCAGTACTTC
TRBJ1-1,NA,TRBV5-1,NA,CASSFSSVAEAFF,TGCGCCAGCAGCTTCTCGTCCGTCGCTGAAGCTTTCTTT
TRBJ2-1,NA,TRBV19,TRBD2,CASSILFRRAARGGNEQFF,TGTGCCAGTAGTATCTTGTTTCGGCGGGCCGCGCGGGGGGGGAATGAGCAGTTCTTC
TRBJ1-5,NA,TRBV18,NA,CASSLTGYNQPQHF,TGTGCCAGCTCCCTAACAGGGTACAATCAGCCCCAGCATTTT
TRBJ1-2,NA,TRBV29-1,NA,CSVADTNYGYTF,TGCAGCGTCGCCGACACGAACTATGGCTACACCTTC
TRBJ1-1,NA,TRBV15,NA,CATSRGSMNTEAFF,TGTGCCACCAGCAGGGGCAGTATGAACACTGAAGCTTTCTTT
TRBJ1-5,NA,TRBV19,NA,CASSIRSIDGNQPQHF,TGTGCCAGTAGTATCAGGTCGATTGATGGCAATCAGCCCCAGCATTTT
TRBJ1-2,NA,TRBV28,TRBD1,CASSLLGQVYGYTF,TGTGCCAGCAGTTTATTGGGACAGGTCTATGGCTACACCTTC
TRBJ1-5,NA,TRBV5-4,NA,CASSLDRSNQPQHF,TGTGCCAGCAGCTTGGATCGGAGCAATCAGCCCCAGCATTTT
TRBJ2-3,NA,TRBV27,TRBD1,CASRRTGVDTQYF,TGTGCCAGCAGAAGAACAGGGGTAGATACGCAGTATTTT
TRBJ1-2,NA,TRBV5-6,TRBD1,CASSSGGPNYGYTF,TGTGCCAGCAGTTCAGGGGGGCCTAACTATGGCTACACCTTC
TRBJ1-1,NA,TRBV7-6,NA,CASSSPGDTEAFF,TGTGCCAGCAGCTCTCCAGGGGACACTGAAGCTTTCTTT
TRBJ1-1,NA,TRBV4-1,NA,CASSQDPGRGRAEAFF,TGCGCCAGCAGCCAAGACCCCGGGAGGGGGAGGGCTGAAGCTTTCTTT
TRBJ2-7,NA,TRBV5-6,NA,CASSLGEIYEQYF,TGTGCCAGCAGCTTGGGCGAGATCTACGAGCAGTACTTC
TRBJ2-3,NA,TRBV6-2/TRBV6-3,TRBD2,CASSYSLAGADTQYF,TGTGCCAGCAGTTACTCGCTAGCGGGGGCAGATACGCAGTATTTT
TRBJ2-3,few,TRBV28,NA,CASRPGNTDTQYF,TGTGCCAGCAGGCCCGGGAACACAGATACGCAGTATTTT
TRBJ2-3,NA,TRBV5-4,NA,CASSSVAGQTADTQYF,TGTGCCAGCAGCTCCGTGGCGGGCCAGACCGCAGATACGCAGTATTTT
TRBJ1-5,NA,TRBV6-5,NA,CASRGNRNQPQHF,TGTGCCAGCAGGGGAAACAGGAATCAGCCCCAGCATTTT
TRBJ2-1,NA,TRBV9,NA,CASSVLPPSEQFF,TGTGCCAGCAGCGTATTACCCCCTAGTGAGCAGTTCTTC
TRBJ2-2,NA,TRBV21-1,NA,CASSLHPRDRVSTGELFF,TGTGCCAGCAGCTTACACCCCCGGGACAGGGTGAGTACCGGGGAGCTGTTTTTT
TRBJ2-1,NA,TRBV7-3,NA,CASSSDTSSYNEQFF,TGTGCCAGCAGCTCCGACACCTCCTCATACAATGAGCAGTTCTTC
TRBJ2-3,NA,TRBV5-1,TRBD2,CASSLVRGAADTQYF,TGCGCCAGCAGCTTGGTGCGGGGGGCCGCAGATACGCAGTATTTT
TRBJ1-3,NA,TRBV11-2,NA,CASSLFQGSGNTIYF,TGTGCCAGCAGCTTATTTCAGGGGTCTGGAAACACCATATATTTT
TRBJ1-1,NA,TRBV9,NA,CASSERLGDNPNTEAFF,TGTGCCAGCAGCGAACGTTTGGGGGACAACCCGAACACTGAAGCTTTCTTT
TRBJ1-5,NA,TRBV9,NA,CASSAGINQPQHF,TGTGCCAGCAGCGCCGGGATCAATCAGCCCCAGCATTTT
TRBJ1-1,NA,TRBV4-1,NA,CASSLYLNTEAFF,TGCGCCAGCAGCCTGTACTTAAACACTGAAGCTTTCTTT
TRBJ2-2,NA,TRBV7-6,NA,CASSAGTSQSGELFF,TGTGCCAGCAGCGCCGGGACAAGTCAATCCGGGGAGCTGTTTTTT
TRBJ1-2,NA,TRBV9,TRBD1,CASSGRQGAVYGYTF,TGTGCCAGCAGCGGTAGACAGGGGGCGGTGTATGGCTACACCTTC
TRBJ2-5,NA,TRBV7-9,TRBD2,CASSGGGLAYETQYF,TGTGCCAGCAGCGGAGGGGGACTAGCATACGAGACCCAGTACTTC
TRBJ1-3,NA,TRBV5-6,NA,CASSLALGGNTIYF,TGTGCCAGCAGCTTGGCCCTTGGGGGGAACACCATATATTTT
TRBJ1-5,NA,TRBV9,TRBD1,CASSVGTGGQPQHF,TGTGCCAGCAGCGTAGGAACAGGGGGCCAGCCCCAGCATTTT
TRBJ2-5,NA,TRBV7-2,NA,CASSPDSEETQYF,TGTGCCAGCAGCCCGGACAGTGAAGAGACCCAGTACTTC
TRBJ2-2,NA,TRBV18,NA,CASSPGFDSGGGTGELFF,TGTGCCAGCTCACCAGGATTTGACTCCGGAGGCGGCACCGGGGAGCTGTTTTTT
TRBJ2-2,NA,TRBV6-5,NA,CASSNNRDNTGELFF,TGTGCCAGCAGTAACAACAGGGATAACACCGGGGAGCTGTTTTTT
TRBJ1-2,NA,TRBV5-1,NA,CASSLGQGMGGYTF,TGCGCCAGCAGCTTGGGGCAGGGTATGGGCGGCTACACCTTC
TRBJ2-1,NA,TRBV28,NA,CASSKNNEQFF,TGTGCCAGCAGCAAAAACAATGAGCAGTTCTTC
TRBJ2-2,NA,TRBV5-1,TRBD2,CASTRTSGSRTGELFF,TGCGCCAGCACCCGGACTAGCGGGAGTCGGACCGGGGAGCTGTTTTTT
TRBJ2-7,NA,TRBV27,NA,CASSSSLGTPLEQYF,TGTGCCAGCAGTTCCTCCCTCGGGACACCCCTCGAGCAGTACTTC
TRBJ1-5,few,TRBV27,NA,CASNRMGSNQPQHF,TGTGCCAGTAACAGGATGGGGAGCAATCAGCCCCAGCATTTT
TRBJ2-7,NA,TRBV12-3/TRBV12-4,NA,CASSFRGEQYF,TGTGCCAGCAGCTTCAGAGGCGAGCAGTACTTC
TRBJ1-1,NA,TRBV11-2,TRBD1,CASSRDRLIEAFF,TGTGCCAGCAGCAGGGACAGGCTCATTGAAGCTTTCTTT
TRBJ2-1,once,TRBV7-2,TRBD2,CASSLAPAGGYNEQFF,TGTGCCAGCAGCTTAGCGCCGGCGGGGGGGTACAATGAGCAGTTCTTC
TRBJ2-3,NA,TRBV28,TRBD2,CASTPLASTDTQYF,TGTGCCAGCACCCCACTAGCGAGCACAGATACGCAGTATTTT
TRBJ2-5,once,TRBV7-2,TRBD1,CASSLDLTGTGETQYF,TGTGCCAGCAGCTTAGACTTGACAGGGACGGGAGAGACCCAGTACTTC
TRBJ2-7,NA,TRBV7-8,NA,CASSPNYEQYF,TGTGCCAGCAGCCCCAACTACGAGCAGTACTTC
TRBJ2-2,NA,TRBV28,NA,CASSLHNTGELFF,TGTGCCAGCAGTTTACATAACACCGGGGAGCTGTTTTTT
TRBJ1-5,NA,TRBV14,NA,CASSESNQPQHF,TGTGCCAGCAGCGAGAGCAATCAGCCCCAGCATTTT
TRBJ2-1,NA,TRBV7-9,TRBD2,CASSRLPGGKFF,TGTGCCAGCAGCAGACTCCCGGGAGGGAAGTTCTTC
TRBJ2-7,NA,TRBV6-5,NA,CASSLEILSYEQYF,TGTGCCAGCAGCTTAGAGATTCTTTCCTACGAGCAGTACTTC
TRBJ2-7,NA,TRBV27,NA,CASSLGRKETRSYEQYF,TGTGCCAGCAGCTTGGGGAGGAAAGAGACTAGGTCCTACGAGCAGTACTTC
TRBJ1-2,once,TRBV5-5,TRBD1,CASSPGTDPNYGYTF,TGTGCCAGCAGCCCTGGGACAGACCCTAACTATGGCTACACCTTC
TRBJ2-3,NA,TRBV5-5,NA,CASSRAAGPSTDTQYF,TGTGCCAGCAGCCGAGCGGCGGGTCCTAGCACAGATACGCAGTATTTT
TRBJ2-3,NA,TRBV7-2,TRBD2,CASRSRLAGGRDTQYF,TGTGCCAGCAGATCACGACTAGCGGGGGGGAGAGATACGCAGTATTTT
TRBJ1-2,NA,TRBV5-4,NA,CASSTRTATFYGYTF,TGTGCCAGCAGCACCAGGACAGCCACCTTCTATGGCTACACCTTC
TRBJ2-1,few,TRBV7-6,TRBD2,CASSPSSALTGLQYTPEQFF,TGTGCCAGCAGCCCGTCCTCCGCTTTAACGGGACTACAGTACACTCCTGAGCAGTTCTTC
TRBJ1-5,NA,TRBV6-1,NA,CASSEATRVGQPQHF,TGTGCCAGCAGTGAAGCGACCAGGGTAGGTCAGCCCCAGCATTTT
TRBJ1-2,NA,TRBV19,NA,CASSIGPGRADYGYTF,TGTGCCAGTAGTATAGGACCGGGGAGGGCCGACTATGGCTACACCTTC
TRBJ2-5,NA,TRBV5-1,TRBD1,CASSLWGTGTTQETQYF,TGCGCCAGCAGCTTGTGGGGGACAGGGACTACACAAGAGACCCAGTACTTC
TRBJ2-1,NA,TRBV6-6,TRBD2,CASRIAGDNNEQFF,TGTGCCAGCAGGATAGCGGGAGACAACAATGAGCAGTTCTTC